Below are 20 T cell receptor beta chains sequenced from a single sample in a study of spatial heterogeneity in lung cancer. Study-level findings and limits: Tracking of tumor mutation counts was seen in expanded intratumoral alpha and beta TCR counts.

Time point indicated: sample taken at primary tumor resection. Their antigens remain unidentified. Each CDR3 protein gets one entry after TCRdb re-called the 5' RACE reads with MiXCR. This sample has 16,000 or so distinct CDR3 sequences, with 6% to 7% found just once. This specimen consisted of lung tumor tissue, obtained at surgery. Receptors were obtained from a female donor with early-stage non-small cell lung cancer.

There are a few counts of this clonotype. This beta chain represents an off-target read in a library built for alpha chains; its size is of limited meaning. In DNA, the CDR3 is TGTGCCAGCAGCTTAGCGGGGGCCACAGATACGCAGTATTTT. Encoded protein: CASSLAGATDTQYF. This sequence joins TRBV7-2 and TRBJ2-3; tentatively, D is TRBD1 (6 bases). Germline assignment: CDR1 SGHTA and CDR2 FQGNSA. V lost 0 bases to trimming and J lost 2 bases, with 6 bases between them. The CDR3 extends over 14 amino acids.

This clonotype was counted between two and nine times. The library was built for alpha chains, so this beta chain is an off-target read and its size means little. The CDR3 loop is CASSQARAQGRTGELFF. Written as DNA, the CDR3 is TGCGCCAGCAGCCAAGCCCGGGCCCAGGGGCGGACCGGGGAGCTGTTTTTT. The chain joins TRBV4-1 to TRBJ2-2; D perhaps matches TRBD1 (6 bases). The CDR3 has 17 amino acids. With 1 base removed from V and 5 bases from J, the gap between germline ends came to 17 bases. Germline V CDR1 and CDR2: MGHRA, YSYEKL.

This clonotype was seen repeatedly, ten times or more. Little can be read into the size of this beta chain, an off-target read in a library designed for alpha chains. The chain is built from TRBV9 and TRBJ2-5, with unresolved D. The CDR3 contains 13 residues. The V and J ends lost 4 bases and 9 bases respectively, with 16 bases between them. Germline V gene lookup returns CDR1 SGDLS and CDR2 YYNGEE. CDR3 in amino acids: CASSPTITEAQYF. For the CDR3, the DNA is TGTGCCAGCAGCCCTACAATCACCGAGGCCCAGTACTTC.

Judged by abundance, this clonotype is medium-sized (0.01 to 0.1%). Because this beta chain is a stray read in a library intended to capture alpha chains, its abundance should not be given much weight. This chain connects TRBV28 to TRBJ2-3; either TRBD1 or TRBD2 may supply D (5 bases each). Germline CDR1 and CDR2: MDHEN and SYDVKM. The CDR3 covers 17 residues. V lost 6 bases to trimming and J lost 3 bases, with 22 bases between them. DNA of the CDR3: TGTGCCAGCAGCGGACTCCCCGCCAGGGCTGGGACAGATACGCAGTATTTT. It translates to CASSGLPARAGTDTQYF.

This clonotype is categorized as medium-sized. This beta chain is a stray sequence in a library constructed for alpha chains; its clone size is not meaningful. V is TRBV7-9 and J is TRBJ1-2; weak D call: TRBD1 (6 bases). The CDR3 runs to 13 residues. Trimming left V 3 bases short and J 6 bases short, with 11 bases between. Germline V gives CDR1 SEHNR, CDR2 FQNEAQ (reference sequence). The CDR3 region has the DNA TGTGCCAGCAGCTTGCAAACAGGGAATGGCTACACCTTC. It codes for CASSLQTGNGYTF.

In this sample, this clonotype turned up many times. A junction boundary mismatches the germline segment, possibly from a read error. With the library built for alpha chains, this beta chain is off target and its frequency is not meaningful. This CDR3 is CSAPPQEAQYF. The CDR3, as DNA: TGCAGTGCCCCTCCCCAAGAGGCCCAGTACTTC. This sequence joins TRBV20-1 and TRBJ2-5, with D unclear. This CDR3 is built from 11 residues. CDR1 is DFQATT, CDR2 SNEGSKA, per germline (reference sequence).

This clonotype was picked up a small number of times. The library was built for alpha chains, so this beta chain is an off-target read and its size means little. The J gene is TRBJ2-3, the V gene TRBV7-2; D may be TRBD1 or TRBD2 (6 bases each). The CDR3 runs 21 residues. Germline CDR1 reads SGHTA; CDR2 reads FQGNSA. With 5 bases removed from V and 0 bases from J, the gap between germline ends came to 30 bases. The CDR3 coding sequence is TGTGCCAGCAGCCCACGAAGCTTTGGGGGAACGGGGGCTCCTAGCACAGATACGCAGTATTTT. As protein: CASSPRSFGGTGAPSTDTQYF.

There are many counts of this clonotype. Because the library targeted alpha chains, this beta chain is an off-target read whose size means little. V and J are TRBV7-3 and TRBJ2-2; 13 bases map to TRBD2. V was pared by 5 bases and J by 2 bases, with 8 bases of the junction left unmatched. Germline CDR1 and CDR2: SGHTA and FQGTGA. This CDR3 spans 18 amino acids. CDR3 sequence: CASSPTGTSGINTGELFF. In DNA form, the CDR3 reads TGTGCCAGCAGCCCCACCGGGACTAGCGGGATAAACACCGGGGAGCTGTTTTTT.

This clonotype was recorded at least ten times. This beta chain came through as a stray read in a library set up for alpha chains, and its size says little. The chain combines TRBV5-5 with TRBJ2-2; perhaps TRBD1 as D (5 bases). Between the trimmed V and J ends, which lost 1 base and 1 base, there was a span of 5 bases. The CDR3 length is 14 residues. Germline CDR1 is SGHKS and CDR2 is YYEKEE (reference sequence). The CDR3 bases are TGTGCCAGCAGCTTGAGGGGGAACACCGGGGAGCTGTTTTTT. It codes for CASSLRGNTGELFF.

This clonotype has a count of ten or more. Because this beta chain is a stray read in a library intended to capture alpha chains, its abundance should not be given much weight. V gene TRBV5-1 combines with J gene TRBJ1-1; 8 nucleotides line up with TRBD1. V dropped 1 base and J dropped 5; count of bases not matched to a gene: 4. Germline CDR1 SGHRS, CDR2 YFSETQ. The CDR3 is 14 residues long. DNA for the CDR3: TGCGCCAGCAGCTTGCGTCAGGGGGCGACTGAAGCTTTCTTT. Protein: CASSLRQGATEAFF. Full variable domain (missing parts from reference TRBV5-1 and TRBJ1-1): KAGVTQTPRYLIKTRGQQVTLSCSPISGHRSVSWYQQTPGQGLQFLFEYFSETQRNKGNFPGRFSGRQFSNSRSEMNVSTLELGDSALYLCASSLRQGATEAFFGQGTRLTVV.

This clonotype was detected ten times or more. As an off-target read in a library built for alpha chains, this beta chain has a frequency of little significance. CDR3 sequence reads: CASSERRVYGYTF. In DNA form, the CDR3 reads TGCGCCAGCAGTGAGCGTCGGGTCTATGGCTACACCTTC. The V call is TRBV10-2, the J call TRBJ1-2; D is uncertain. Germline CDR1 reads WSHSY; CDR2 reads SAAADI. The CDR3 has 13 residues. Trimming cost V 2 bases and J 4 bases, with 8 bases left between them.

The sample holds a few counts of this clonotype. This beta chain is an unintended read in a library built for alpha chains; its size means little. The chain is built from TRBV7-8 and TRBJ2-2; 7 bases line up with TRBD1. From germline, CDR1 is SGHVS and CDR2 FQNEAQ. This CDR3 region has 15 residues. With V trimmed by 5 bases and J by 3 bases, 6 bases remained unmatched. The CDR3 loop is CASSPRRGYTGELFF. CDR3 in DNA: TGTGCCAGCAGCCCCCGCAGGGGGTACACCGGGGAGCTGTTTTTT.

This clonotype was counted ten times or more. This beta chain is a stray sequence in a library constructed for alpha chains; its clone size is not meaningful. The chain is built from TRBV15 and TRBJ1-1; possible D gene TRBD1, 5 bases. The CDR3 consists of 14 residues. Germline V lookup: CDR1 LNHNV, CDR2 YYDKDF (reference sequence). The V and J ends lost 1 base and 9 bases respectively, with 15 bases between them. For the CDR3, the DNA is TGTGCCACCAGCAGAGTGGCGGGTGGGGGGAAAGCTTTCTTT. The encoded protein is CATSRVAGGGKAFF.

Points on this clonotype: This beta chain is a stray sequence in a library constructed for alpha chains; its clone size is not meaningful. This chain links TRBV9 with TRBJ2-3; 9 bases map to TRBD2. Germline V gives CDR1 SGDLS, CDR2 YYNGEE. The CDR3 covers 14 residues. V lost 3 bases, J lost 7 bases, and 6 bases stayed unmatched. The CDR3 region is CASSERGVQYTQYF. The DNA of the CDR3 is TGTGCCAGCAGCGAGCGGGGGGTACAATATACGCAGTATTTT.

This clonotype came up many times. Since the library was made to target alpha chains, this beta chain is a stray read and its abundance is not meaningful. The genes are TRBV20-1 and TRBJ2-7; D might be TRBD1 (6 bases). CDR1 is DFQATT and CDR2 is SNEGSKA in the germline V gene (reference sequence). There are 13 residues in the CDR3. Trimming cost V 5 bases and J 1 base, with 12 bases left between them. In DNA, the CDR3 is TGCAGTGCTCCTGACAGGTATTCCTACGAGCAGTACTTC. Protein product: CSAPDRYSYEQYF.

This clonotype was counted ten times or more. In a library made to pick up alpha chains, this beta chain is a stray read with a size that means little. The chain couples TRBV12-3 or TRBV12-4 to TRBJ1-2; 8 positions agree with TRBD1. Trimming removed 2 bases from V and 8 bases from J; junction bases left unmatched: 13. The CDR3 has 16 amino acids. CDR3 sequence reads: CASSLRTGPLAGGYTF. Written as DNA, the CDR3 is TGTGCCAGCAGTTTAAGGACAGGGCCGTTAGCGGGAGGCTACACCTTC.

This clonotype was recorded many times. Being off target in a library aimed at alpha chains, this beta chain has a size of little meaning. The chain joins TRBV18 to TRBJ2-3; the match to TRBD1 covers 10 bases. Per germline, CDR1 KGHSH and CDR2 LQKENI. The trim removed 3 bases at V and 0 bases at J, leaving 9 bases unmatched. The CDR3 sequence is 18 residues long. CDR3 DNA: TGTGCCAGCTCACCGACGGGACAGGGGACTCCTAGCACAGATACGCAGTATTTT. This sequence encodes CASSPTGQGTPSTDTQYF.

This clonotype appeared many times. With the library built for alpha chains, this beta chain is off target and its frequency is not meaningful. The chain links TRBV2 to TRBJ1-5; D uncertain. The V gene lost 7 bases and the J gene lost 1 base, with 14 bases spanning the gap. The germline V gene has CDR1 SNHLY and CDR2 FYNNEI. This CDR3 spans 15 amino acids. CDR3 DNA: TGTGCCAGCACCCCGTCGGGCGGAAGCAATCAGCCCCAGCATTTT. It is translated as CASTPSGGSNQPQHF.

Of note for this clonotype: With the library built for alpha chains, this beta chain is off target and its frequency is not meaningful. The chain links TRBV5-6 to TRBJ2-1, with TRBD1 matching over 8 bases. The junction had 12 bases not matched to a gene; V was cut back by 4 bases and J by 9 bases. The CDR3 loop spans 15 amino acids. From germline, CDR1 is SGHDT and CDR2 YYEEEE. This CDR3 reads CASSTWTGRGSEQFF. The DNA for the CDR3 is TGTGCCAGCAGCACCTGGACAGGGCGAGGGAGTGAGCAGTTCTTC.

Many counts were recorded for this clonotype. The size of this beta chain means little, since it is a stray read in a library made for alpha chains. CDR3 in DNA: TGTGCCAGCAGTTACCAGAGCTCTAGCACAGATACGCAGTATTTT. Protein sequence: CASSYQSSSTDTQYF. The genes are TRBV6-5 and TRBJ2-3, with D unresolved. The CDR3 spans 15 residues. CDR1 and CDR2 from the germline V gene are MNHEY and SVGAGI. V shed 2 bases and J shed 0 bases, with 9 bases lying between them.